This record looks at one TCR beta chain sequence and its context. The data were produced by immunoSEQ multiplex PCR, yet TCRdb's version contains in-frame clones alone and is incomplete. Of roughly 260,000 clones listed, 82% were seen once; the top ten hold approximately 3.1%. The data stem from a study of blood T cell repertoires in COVID-19. The V gene's germline CDR1 is WSHSY and CDR2 SAAADI. The CDR3 totals 13 residues. V lost 6 bases and J lost 8; bases outside the gene matches: 6. V and J are TRBV10-2 and TRBJ2-1; 8 positions agree with TRBD2. Input material: peripheral blood. The TCR sequence derives from a young woman with acute or convalescent COVID-19. Written as DNA, the CDR3 is TGCGCCAGCAGGTCCTCAGCGGGAGATGAGCAGTTCTTC. Encoded protein: CASRSSAGDEQFF.